The 19 T cell receptor beta chains in this list originate from one sample, sequenced in a study of cytomegalovirus exposure and HLA in healthy donors. This PCR relied on a set of 60 Vbeta primers and 13 Jbeta primers. The data were produced by immunoSEQ multiplex PCR, yet TCRdb's version contains in-frame clones alone and is incomplete. Of over 110,000 clones listed, approximately 80% were seen once; the top ten hold roughly 6.2%. Source material: PBMCs. These receptors all come from a woman aged 40 to 50 in good health and CMV-seropositive.

The V call is TRBV5-5, the J call TRBJ1-1; 10 nucleotides match TRBD1. CDR1 and CDR2 from the germline V gene are SGHKS and YYEKEE (reference sequence). V dropped 4 bases and J dropped 11; count of bases not matched to a gene: 11. The CDR3 runs 14 residues. The CDR3 loop reads CASSPSRQGAFAFF. CDR3 DNA: TGTGCCAGCAGCCCCTCGAGACAGGGGGCGTTTGCTTTCTTT.

The V call is TRBV5-1, the J call TRBJ2-1; 9 bases agree with TRBD2. This CDR3 comprises 15 residues. Germline V gene data show CDR1 as SGHRS and CDR2 as YFSETQ. J was trimmed by 6 bases and V by 5 bases; bases with no gene match: 9. CDR3 DNA: TGCGCCAGCAGAGTTGGTAGCGGGAGAGGCAATGAGCAGTTCTTC. It yields the protein CASRVGSGRGNEQFF.

This chain links TRBV11-1 with TRBJ2-3; a possible D gene is TRBD1 (6 bases). The V end was cut by 3 bases, the J end by 2 bases, with 9 bases between. The CDR3 spans 14 residues. Germline loops: CDR1 SGHAT, CDR2 FQDESV (reference sequence). Here the CDR3 reads CASSLGAVTDTQYF. Here the CDR3 DNA reads TGTGCCAGCAGCTTGGGGGCCGTCACAGATACGCAGTATTTT.

This clone showed up just a few times. The chain joins TRBV6-5 to TRBJ2-1; possibly TRBD1 for D (6 bases). CDR3 length: 12 residues. Germline lookup yields CDR1 MNHEY and CDR2 SVGAGI. The V and J ends lost 7 bases and 4 bases respectively, with 8 bases between them. The CDR3, as DNA: TGTGCCAGCACCGGGACATACAATGAGCAGTTCTTC. It yields the protein CASTGTYNEQFF.

The chain recombines TRBV5-5 with TRBJ2-7; 12 positions match TRBD2. After removal of 2 bases from V and 1 base from J, the junction contained 13 bases not matched to a gene. Per the germline V gene, CDR1 is SGHKS and CDR2 is YYEKEE (reference sequence). This CDR3 comprises 19 residues. CDR3 coding DNA: TGTGCCAGCAGCTTCCGCGGGACTAGCGGGCCAACCAGATCCTACGAGCAGTACTTC. It yields the protein CASSFRGTSGPTRSYEQYF.

The chain links TRBV27 to TRBJ1-1; 8 bases agree with TRBD1. The V segment lost 5 bases and the J segment 4 bases; nucleotides outside the gene matches: 6. CDR1 MNHEY and CDR2 SMNVEV come from the germline V gene (reference sequence). This CDR3 contains 14 residues. The chain's CDR3 is CASSMRTGLTEAFF. Here the CDR3 DNA reads TGTGCCAGCAGTATGCGGACAGGGCTCACTGAAGCTTTCTTT.

J is TRBJ2-2 and V is TRBV4-1; possibly TRBD1 for D (8 bases). The V end lost 5 bases, the J end lost 5 bases, and 18 bases lay between the germline ends. CDR1 and CDR2 (germline): MGHRA, YSYEKL. There are 16 residues in the CDR3. Here the CDR3 DNA reads TGCGCCAGCAGCTACCAATACAGGGGGGGTACCGGGGAGCTGTTTTTT. This sequence encodes CASSYQYRGGTGELFF.

This clone was counted a single time. The chain couples TRBV18 to TRBJ2-1; 7 bases fit TRBD1. The germline gives CDR1 KGHSH, CDR2 LQKENI. This CDR3 contains 15 residues. The V segment lost 0 bases and the J segment 4 bases; nucleotides outside the gene matches: 3. The CDR3 region is CASSPPRTGYNEQFF. The CDR3 region has the DNA TGTGCCAGCTCACCACCGAGGACAGGATACAATGAGCAGTTCTTC.

Only one count was recorded for this clone. The chain employs TRBV6-1 and TRBJ1-2; 10 nucleotides line up with TRBD1. This CDR3 is built from 15 residues. J was trimmed by 6 bases and V by 7 bases; bases with no gene match: 11. Germline lookup yields CDR1 MNHNS and CDR2 SASEGT. The CDR3: CASIVPGQGVNGYTF. The DNA for the CDR3 is TGTGCCAGCATAGTGCCCGGACAGGGGGTAAATGGCTACACCTTC.

The rearrangement uses TRBV11-2 and TRBJ2-2, with 8 bases that match TRBD1. The CDR3 sequence is 19 residues long. The junction had 12 bases not matched to a gene; V was cut back by 3 bases and J by 0 bases. Looked up from germline, CDR1 is SGHAT and CDR2 is FQNNGV. As DNA, the CDR3 is TGTGCCAGCAGCTTTTCCGGGGCAGGGGGCCGTTCGAACACCGGGGAGCTGTTTTTT. It yields the protein CASSFSGAGGRSNTGELFF.

The sample holds one count of this clone. The chain recombines TRBV6-1 with TRBJ2-7; the match to TRBD2 covers 14 bases. In germline, CDR1 is MNHNS, CDR2 SASEGT. The CDR3 has 15 residues. V lost 6 bases and J lost 6; bases outside the gene matches: 7. For the CDR3, the DNA is TGTGCCAGCAGATACGGGACTAGCGGGAGTCTCGAGCAGTACTTC. As protein: CASRYGTSGSLEQYF.

The chain joins TRBV2 to TRBJ2-5; 11 bases are a match to TRBD2. V was clipped by 4 bases and J by 1 base; unmatched bases: 5. Germline V lookup: CDR1 SNHLY, CDR2 FYNNEI. There are 16 residues in the CDR3. CDR3 bases: TGTGCCAGCAGTGTCCTAGCGGGAGGCCCCCAAGAGACCCAGTACTTC. It yields the protein CASSVLAGGPQETQYF.

This rearrangement joins TRBV11-2 to TRBJ1-2; 7 nucleotides agree with TRBD1. The germline V gene encodes CDR1 SGHAT and CDR2 FQNNGV. With 5 bases clipped from V and 8 bases from J, the junction kept 8 bases outside the gene matches. The CDR3 loop spans 13 amino acids. CDR3 in DNA: TGTGCCAGCAGCCCCCAATACAGGGGAGGCTACACCTTC. It encodes CASSPQYRGGYTF.

The chain carries TRBV10-3 and TRBJ1-3; weak D call: TRBD1 (5 bases). V was clipped by 3 bases and J by 0 bases, with 9 bases between them. Germline loops: CDR1 ENHRY, CDR2 SYGVKD. The CDR3 has 15 amino acids. The CDR3 spells CAISEGGASGNTIYF. CDR3 coding DNA: TGTGCCATCAGTGAAGGTGGGGCCTCTGGAAACACCATATATTTT.

J is TRBJ2-1 and V is TRBV5-1, with 15 bases matching TRBD2. V was pared by 0 bases and J by 5 bases, with 3 bases of the junction left unmatched. From germline, CDR1 is SGHRS and CDR2 YFSETQ. The CDR3 has 17 residues. The CDR3 protein is CASSLDGLAGGNNEQFF. The DNA of the CDR3 is TGCGCCAGCAGCTTGGACGGACTAGCGGGAGGGAACAATGAGCAGTTCTTC. The full variable domain, its missing parts supplied by reference TRBV5-1 and TRBJ2-1, is KAGVTQTPRYLIKTRGQQVTLSCSPISGHRSVSWYQQTPGQGLQFLFEYFSETQRNKGNFPGRFSGRQFSNSRSEMNVSTLELGDSALYLCASSLDGLAGGNNEQFFGPGTRLTVL.

V and J are TRBV7-2 and TRBJ2-7; 7 bases align to TRBD2. This CDR3 contains 14 residues. J was trimmed by 4 bases and V by 3 bases; bases with no gene match: 6. CDR1 SGHTA and CDR2 FQGNSA come from the germline V gene. This CDR3 reads CASSLSRERYEQYF. Written as DNA, the CDR3 is TGTGCCAGCAGCTTGTCGCGGGAGCGTTACGAGCAGTACTTC.

CDR3 nucleotide sequence: TGCGCCAGCAGTGAGTTCCCGGGGAGCACAGATACGCAGTATTTT. Protein: CASSEFPGSTDTQYF. The chain employs TRBV10-2 and TRBJ2-3, with TRBD2 as a possible D gene (5 bases). Trimming took off 1 base at V and 0 bases at J, with 8 bases between the two ends. Looked up from germline, CDR1 is WSHSY and CDR2 is SAAADI. This CDR3 has 15 amino acids.

This chain joins TRBV21-1 and TRBJ2-7; the D call in the table, TRBD2, was not verified against the DNA. TRBV21-1 is a pseudogene segment. This CDR3 is built from 13 residues. CDR3 coding DNA: TGTGCCAGCAGCAAAGTAACGAGCTACGAGCAGTACTTC. Amino acid sequence: CASSKVTSYEQYF.

The rearrangement links TRBV7-2 to TRBJ2-7; TRBD2 might be the D (5 bases). From germline, CDR1 is SGHTA and CDR2 FQGNSA. The CDR3 covers 12 residues. Trimming cost V 4 bases and J 3 bases, with 7 bases left between them. As DNA, the CDR3 is TGTGCCAGCAGCTCCACTAGCTACGAGCAGTACTTC. Its translation: CASSSTSYEQYF. The whole variable domain, filled in from reference TRBV7-2 and TRBJ2-7, reads GAGVSQSPSNKVTEKGKDVELRCDPISGHTALYWYRQSLGQGLEFLIYFQGNSAPDKSGLPSDRFSAERTGGSVSTLTIQRTQQEDSAVYLCASSSTSYEQYFGPGTRLTVT.